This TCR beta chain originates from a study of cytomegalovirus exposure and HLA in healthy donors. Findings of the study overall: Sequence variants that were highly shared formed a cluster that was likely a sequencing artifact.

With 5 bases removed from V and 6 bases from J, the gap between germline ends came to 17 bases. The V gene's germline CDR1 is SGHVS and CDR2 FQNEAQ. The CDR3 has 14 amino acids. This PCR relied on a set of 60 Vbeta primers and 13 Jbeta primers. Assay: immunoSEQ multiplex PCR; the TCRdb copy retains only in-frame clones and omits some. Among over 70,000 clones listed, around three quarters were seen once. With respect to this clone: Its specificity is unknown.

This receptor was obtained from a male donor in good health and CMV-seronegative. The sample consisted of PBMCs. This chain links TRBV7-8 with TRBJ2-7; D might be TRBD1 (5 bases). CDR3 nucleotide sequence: TGTGCCAGCAGCCCCAAACCCCAGGGTCTCGAGCAGTACTTC. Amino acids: CASSPKPQGLEQYF.